Sequencing of this TCR beta chain was carried out in a study of metastatic and nonmetastatic thyroid tumors (dated by TCRdb to about 2020). About the investigation overall: Repertoires were compared across peripheral blood and tumor or nodule tissue samples from malignant and benign thyroid patients.

Libraries were made using PCR. Sequenced using an Illumina HiSeq 4000. High-throughput sequencing was used to profile the CDR3 region of the TCR beta-chain in every patient. The authors' pipeline ran thus. The researchers built a classifier to tell apart papillary thyroid cancer patients with distant metastasis, based on CDR3 differences among clinicopathological groups. To measure repertoire diversity the researchers used the Shannon index, while the Morisita-Horn index served to gauge how similar the tumor and blood repertoires were. Using fastp at Q25 and MiXCR, TCRdb reprocessed the public reads and kept productive beta chains. TCRdb's processing, not the study's, gives the V and J calls here. In all, the sample holds some 83,000 clones, and around 13% of those were seen once. The ten largest clones add up to 7% to 10% of the sample. Here is what the overall study found, with its caveats: TCR beta diversity was reported as significantly higher in malignant tumors than in benign nodules, in both blood and tumor samples.

CDR1 and CDR2 were assigned from the germline V gene (reference sequence) as DFQATT and SNEGSKA. V trim: 4 bases; J trim: 3 bases; unmatched bases: 4. The CDR3 measures 14 amino acids from cysteine to phenylalanine. Only CDR3 DNA is held: 42 bases, read in frame from base 1. This clone came up many times. No cognate antigen has been identified for it. One base away there is no much larger clone; base qualities are not given. No patient had received any treatment before thyroid surgery. Patient clinical samples collected from the early 2010s to the late 2010s were retrospectively analysed using T-cell receptor beta sequencing.

The sequence was collected from a female donor with papillary thyroid cancer or a benign thyroid nodule (not recorded which). Some clones in this sample may be carry-over from other donors' samples. The rearranged chain carries TRBV20-1 and TRBJ2-3; TRBD1 fits 10 bases in the junction. The sample consisted of tumor tissue. CDR3 reads: CSAIRDRGTDTQYF. In nucleotides, the sequence is TGCAGTGCTATCCGGGACAGGGGTACAGATACGCAGTATTTT.